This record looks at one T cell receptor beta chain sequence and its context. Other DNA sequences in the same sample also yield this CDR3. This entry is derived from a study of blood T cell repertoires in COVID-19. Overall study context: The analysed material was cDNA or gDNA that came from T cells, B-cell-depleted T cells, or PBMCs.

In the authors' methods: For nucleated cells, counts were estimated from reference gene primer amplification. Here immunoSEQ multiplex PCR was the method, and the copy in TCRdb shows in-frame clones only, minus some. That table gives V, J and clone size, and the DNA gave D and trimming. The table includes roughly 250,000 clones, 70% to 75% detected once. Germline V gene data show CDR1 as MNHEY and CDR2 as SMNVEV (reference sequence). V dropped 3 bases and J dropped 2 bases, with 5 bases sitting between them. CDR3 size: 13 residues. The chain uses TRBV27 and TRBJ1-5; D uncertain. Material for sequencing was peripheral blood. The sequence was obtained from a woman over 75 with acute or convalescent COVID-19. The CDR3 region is CASSFRGNQPQHF. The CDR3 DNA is TGTGCCAGCAGTTTTCGGGGCAATCAGCCCCAGCATTTT.